This T cell receptor (beta chain) appears in the sequencing data of a study of a mutant IDH1 vaccine in newly diagnosed glioma. Whole-study context: Of treated patients, around 62% were men and approximately 40% women, averaging about 40 years. Patients arrived already treated with radiotherapy, temozolomide, or both, most having had both.

CDR3 size: 13 residues. The ends were cut back, 7 bases at V and 4 bases at J, with 16 bases in the middle. The germline V gene has CDR1 SQVTM and CDR2 ANQGSEA. Time point in this sample: baseline, week 1 (first vaccination visit). The treatment was: pre-vaccination baseline after standard-of-care therapy. Diagnosis in the donors showed new WHO grade 3 or 4 astrocytomas that were IDH1-mutant and ATRX-lost. The table came from immunoSEQ multiplex PCR; TCRdb's copy has only in-frame clones and leaves some out. The table includes around 92,000 clones, roughly 89% detected once. The sequence came from a woman aged 45-65 years with glioma. The source was PBMCs, collected from a glioma patient treated with radiotherapy, temozolomide or both. The V call is TRBV29-1, the J call TRBJ2-5; perhaps TRBD1 as D (7 bases). The CDR3 coding sequence is TGCAGCGCCGAGAGGGGGCGGGGAGAGACCCAGTACTTC. Translated, it gives CSAERGRGETQYF.